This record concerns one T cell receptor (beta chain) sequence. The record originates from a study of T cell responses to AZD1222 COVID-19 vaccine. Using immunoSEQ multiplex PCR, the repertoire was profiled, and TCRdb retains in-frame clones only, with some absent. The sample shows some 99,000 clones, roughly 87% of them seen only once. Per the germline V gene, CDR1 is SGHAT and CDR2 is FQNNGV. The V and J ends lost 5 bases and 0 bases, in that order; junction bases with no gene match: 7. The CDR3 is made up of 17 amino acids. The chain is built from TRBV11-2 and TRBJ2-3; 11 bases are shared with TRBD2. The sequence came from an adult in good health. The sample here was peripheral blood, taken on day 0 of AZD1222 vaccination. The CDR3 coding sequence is TGTGCCAGCAGCGTAAAACGGACTAGCGGGAGCACAGATACGCAGTATTTT. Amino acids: CASSVKRTSGSTDTQYF.